Reported below is one TCR beta chain. Reverse transcription used about 0.5 to 1 ug RNA and random hexamers. TCRdb analysed the immunoSEQ multiplex PCR reads with MiXCR anew, one entry per CDR3 protein. Of roughly 200,000 distinct CDR3 sequences in the sample, just under 95% are singletons; the top ten hold 0.07% to 0.095%. The data were obtained in a study of CD8 T cells in Susac syndrome. The CDR3 loop spans 15 amino acids. Trimming removed 0 bases from V and 5 bases from J, with 13 bases in between. Germline CDR1 reads MNHEY; CDR2 reads SMNVEV (reference sequence). Sequencing input: CD4+ T cells from PBMCs. The chain links TRBV27 to TRBJ2-5, with a possible D match to TRBD2 (7 bases). This clonotype originated in a human donor with multiple sclerosis. This CDR3 reads CASSLSGGRWETQYF. The CDR3 nucleotides read TGTGCCAGCAGTTTATCGGGGGGGCGCTGGGAGACCCAGTACTTC.